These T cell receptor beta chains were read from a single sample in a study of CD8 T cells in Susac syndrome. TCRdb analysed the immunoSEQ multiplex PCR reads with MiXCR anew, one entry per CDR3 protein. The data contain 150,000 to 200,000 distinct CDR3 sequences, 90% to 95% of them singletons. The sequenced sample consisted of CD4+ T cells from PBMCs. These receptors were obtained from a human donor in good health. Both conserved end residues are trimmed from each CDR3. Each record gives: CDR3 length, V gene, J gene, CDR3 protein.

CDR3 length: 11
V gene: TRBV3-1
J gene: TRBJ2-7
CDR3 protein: ASSHGGAYEQY

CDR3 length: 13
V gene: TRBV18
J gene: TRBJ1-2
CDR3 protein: ASSLDRGSTYGYT

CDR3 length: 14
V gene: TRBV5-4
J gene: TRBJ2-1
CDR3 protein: ASSRGYGGLYNEQF

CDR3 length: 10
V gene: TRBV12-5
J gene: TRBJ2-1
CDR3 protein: ASAWGYNEQF

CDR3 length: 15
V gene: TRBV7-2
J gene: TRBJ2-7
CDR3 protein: ASSIGSGLTGSYEQY

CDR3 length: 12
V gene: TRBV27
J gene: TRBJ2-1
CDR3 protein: ASSPRLGLNEQF

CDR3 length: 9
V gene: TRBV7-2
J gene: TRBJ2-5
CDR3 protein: ASSPGTTQY

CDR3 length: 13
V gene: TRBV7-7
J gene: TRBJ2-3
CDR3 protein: ASSPDRGVTDTQY

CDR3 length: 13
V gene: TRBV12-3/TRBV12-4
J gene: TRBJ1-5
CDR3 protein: ASRGQGSYNQPQH

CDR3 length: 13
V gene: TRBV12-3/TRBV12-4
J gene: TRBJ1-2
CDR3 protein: ASSLTGPTGYGYT

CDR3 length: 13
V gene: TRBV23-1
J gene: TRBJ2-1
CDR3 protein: ASSQLQVSYNEQF

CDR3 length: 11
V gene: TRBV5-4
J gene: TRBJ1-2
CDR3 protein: ASSTGVEQGYT

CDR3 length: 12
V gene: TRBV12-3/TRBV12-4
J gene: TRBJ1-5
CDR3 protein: ASSPQYPNQPQH

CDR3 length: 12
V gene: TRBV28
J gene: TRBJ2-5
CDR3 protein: ASRGAGNQETQY

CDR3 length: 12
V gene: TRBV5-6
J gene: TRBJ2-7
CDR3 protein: ASSLAGVIYEQY

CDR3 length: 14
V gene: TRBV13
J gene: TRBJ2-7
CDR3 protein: ASSFSADWSSYEQY

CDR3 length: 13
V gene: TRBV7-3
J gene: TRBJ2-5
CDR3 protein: ASSPRGSDQETQY

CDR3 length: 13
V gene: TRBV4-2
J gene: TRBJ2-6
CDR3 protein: ASSHRISGANVLT

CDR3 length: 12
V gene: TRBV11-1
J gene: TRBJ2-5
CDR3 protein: ASSSGLNAETQY

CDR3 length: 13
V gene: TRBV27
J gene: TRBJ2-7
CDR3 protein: ATQFSGVGSYEQY

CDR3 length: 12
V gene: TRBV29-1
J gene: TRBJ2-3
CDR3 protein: SVEGTSNTDTQY

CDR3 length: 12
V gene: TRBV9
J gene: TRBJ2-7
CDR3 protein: ASSVYGGAHEQY

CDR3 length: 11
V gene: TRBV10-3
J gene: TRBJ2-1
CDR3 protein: AISESQLDEQF

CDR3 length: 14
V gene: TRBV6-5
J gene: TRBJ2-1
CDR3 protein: ASSYLGGAAYNEQF

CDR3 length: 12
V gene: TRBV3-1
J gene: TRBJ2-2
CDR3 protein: ASSPERTTGELF

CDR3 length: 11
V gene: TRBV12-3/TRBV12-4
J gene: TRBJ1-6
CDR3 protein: ASRRIDNSPLH

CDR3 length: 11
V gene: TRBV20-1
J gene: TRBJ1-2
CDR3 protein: SARGTGPDGYT

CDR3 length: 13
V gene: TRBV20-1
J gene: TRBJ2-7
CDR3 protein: SARDPAGDPYEQY

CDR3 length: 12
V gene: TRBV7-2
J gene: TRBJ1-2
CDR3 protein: ASSRRTGDYGYT